This T cell receptor beta chain was sequenced in a study of cytomegalovirus exposure and HLA in healthy donors (dated by TCRdb to between 2016 and 2019). Broadly, across the study: An earlier analysis of several hundred of the donors reported 276 Gb of sequence data and 100 million to 130 million unique TCR beta sequences from some 180 million T cells. The number of donors typed differed by locus, with about 629-630 for A, B, C, DRB1 and DQB1, roughly 550 for DQA1, 600 to 610 for DPA1, and roughly 450 for DPB1. All discovery cohort repertoires had been generated on a single sequencing platform. A handful of DR-DQ haplotypes were handled as single units for association and clustering because linkage in the cohort was strong. Among the approximately 420 genotyped donors, about 85% belonged to the genetic ancestry cluster associated with self-reported Caucasian donors. An earlier analysis of 587 of the donors used high-throughput TCR beta sequencing to judge whether each TCR beta V gene segment behaved as functional or pseudogenic. The study used immunosequencing to profile the T cell repertoires of more than 650 subjects and linked those repertoires to cytomegalovirus serostatus. A later analysis re-analyzed previously published TCR beta repertoires from roughly 630 donors and added high-resolution HLA genotyping to study TCR occurrence patterns. The study aimed to test whether signatures of past pathogen exposure could be identified by cataloging public T cell receptors. In the later analysis, no new phenotypic data were used to find candidate immune exposures; instead, reliance was placed on TCR beta sequences and their occurrence across donors. Donor age, sex, ethnicity and CMV serostatus were compiled alongside the repertoire data. Across 398 genotyped donors of the cohort, an average of roughly 230,000 unique TCR beta nucleotide sequences per donor were sequenced, and approximately 19% of those sequences were non-productive. A separate validation cohort of about 110 different subjects was used in addition to the approximately 640-subject first cohort. A later genetic analysis used genome-wide SNP genotypes for about three fifths of the roughly 700 donors, treating that subset as a discovery cohort. Roughly 300 gigabases of sequencing data and 80 million or so unique TCR sequences were included in an early release covering 500 to 750 HLA-typed donors. To predict cytomegalovirus infection status, the study combined high-throughput TCR immunosequencing, statistical association of individual TCRs with disease status, and machine learning. HLA typing included class I and class II loci at four-digit resolution.

On this clone itself: There is no known antigen for this receptor. Base qualities are not provided; no much larger clone lies one nucleotide away. Other DNA sequences in the same sample also yield this CDR3.

Reading the germline V gene gives CDR1 KGHSH and CDR2 LQKENI. The cysteine opens and the phenylalanine closes a CDR3 of 14 amino acids. Only the CDR3 portion is preserved as DNA: 42 bases, with reading frame beginning at the first base. Deletion took 3 bases off V and 5 bases off J, with a span of 10 bases between the germline ends. General findings and caveats noted by the study authors: A later analysis found that HLA-associated TCR beta chains were more clonally expanded and had lower generation probabilities than equally common non-associated chains. An association between a missense DCLRE1C variant and V-gene and J-gene trimming of TCR beta chains was found in a later genetic analysis and replicated in an independent cohort. The 87-base-pair reads could not distinguish some IMGT-functional V segments, including TRBV6-2 and TRBV6-3, so those segments were excluded. According to a later analysis, most CMV-associated TCR beta chains appeared to be HLA-restricted, and the HLA associations seemed to be driven largely by CMV exposure. When HLA alleles, especially DR and DQ, strongly co-occurred, TCR associations were difficult to assign to individual alleles. A later analysis found that TCR association rates varied across HLA loci, with DRB1 alleles showing the most associated TCRs and HLA-C alleles the fewest. In a later genetic analysis, fewer N-insertions in productive TCRs were reported among donors in an Asian-associated ancestry cluster than the roughly 700-donor mean. Most TCR sequences were observed very rarely across donors, whereas some public TCRs were present in many individuals. HLA typing was unavailable for some donors at each locus, so association tests used only the typed subset. Broadly in line with IMGT annotations, most TCR beta V segments showed up in productive rearrangements about 87% or about 30% of the time in an earlier analysis of approximately 600 of the donors. A later analysis reported that several top co-occurrence clusters appeared linked to parvovirus B19, influenza, CMV and Epstein-Barr virus. The study gave a list of about 160 TCR beta chains associated with cytomegalovirus. Presence/absence analyses assumed roughly uniform sequencing depth across donors, an assumption that may not hold. Correlated functional status among segregating V segments might be attributable to linkage disequilibrium, but an unknown experimental factor could not be ruled out. A later analysis associated 16,951 TCR beta sequences with specific HLA alleles at a false discovery rate of 0.05. The cohort was sequenced for TCR beta chains only, and without alpha or paired-chain data the features that could be detected were limited. Cytomegalovirus status was reported to be diagnosed by the classifier with high specificity and sensitivity in both the original and validation cohorts. A few of the identified cytomegalovirus-associated TCR beta chains were confirmed in vitro to be specific for cytomegalovirus antigens. The authors suggested that the approach could potentially be generalized to other disease states and immunological phenotypes. A further reported finding was that TCR beta sequences accurately predicted the HLA-A and HLA-B alleles for most subjects in the first cohort. For the cohort, immune exposure information was limited to CMV serostatus. Because counts were too low, more than 15 rarely observed V segments, including chromosome 9 orphons, were left out of the earlier analysis of some 640 of the donors. The sequencing pipeline was judged likely to have produced a cluster of highly shared sequence variants as a technical artifact.

The cohort consisted of hundreds of healthy bone marrow donors. At the time of sampling, every cohort member was nominally healthy, though immune exposures that went unrecorded were likely present. The donor was CMV seropositive and was included in the group of some 290 seropositive cohort members. A peripheral blood sample was provided by each donor, and peripheral blood mononuclear cells were used for TCR beta sequencing. Genomic DNA extraction from the blood cell samples was performed with the Qiagen DNeasy Blood Extraction Kit. Library construction relied on the immunoSEQ multiplex PCR assay. For the multiplex PCR, a mixture combining 60 forward primers for TCR Vbeta segments and 13 reverse primers for TCR Jbeta segments was used. The CDR3 region of rearranged TCR beta genes was amplified from genomic DNA by a multiplex PCR assay. The Illumina HiSeq System was used to sequence the amplified TCR beta libraries as 87-base-pair reads. On the authors' methods: A later analysis counted tens of millions of unique TCR beta chains across the approximately 700 repertoires, and 10 million to 12 million of these chains were shared by at least two donors. To remove PCR and sequencing errors, raw reads were error-corrected and collapsed into unique sequences using a nearest-neighbor algorithm that merged closely related sequences. Alignment of CDR3 sequences to IMGT reference sequences was used to assign V, D and J gene segments. For a sequence to be retained, at least a six-nucleotide match to both a V gene segment and a J gene segment was required. A rearrangement counted as productive if the CDR3 had no stop codons and remained in frame with V and J, and every other rearrangement counted as non-productive. Following IMGT convention, CDR3 was defined as the stretch from the second conserved V-encoded cysteine up to the conserved J-encoded phenylalanine. The earlier analysis of 550 to 650 of the donors excluded any sequence lacking an unambiguous match to a single V gene segment. An earlier analysis of a few hundred of the donors classified V segments as functional when productive rearrangements were above 56.7% and as segregating when the standard deviation between donors was above 5%. A statistical classification framework was built for diagnosing cytomegalovirus status from the catalog of TCR beta chain sequences. In a later analysis, V and J genes were assigned by comparing TCR nucleotide sequences against IMGT/GENE-DB human TR gene sequences. A later analysis assigned CDR3 sequences and most-parsimonious VDJ recombination scenarios with the TCRdist pipeline. In a later analysis, each TCR beta chain was defined by its CDR3 amino acid sequence together with its V-gene family, and reads lacking a unique V-gene family were excluded. As a way to deal with suspected cross-contamination and a sequencing artifact, a later analysis dropped 592 nucleotide sequences that were highly shared and had low generation probability. For each public chain, a later analysis derived a clonal expansion index from normalized ranks of inferred template counts within each repertoire. In a later analysis, generation probabilities were computed with a VDJ recombination model fitted to out-of-frame rearrangements, and the resulting probabilities were checked against IGoR. In a later analysis, hypergeometric tests were used to score TCR-TCR, TCR-HLA and TCR-CMV co-occurrence, with a repertoire-size bias correction applied to TCR pairs. A later analysis estimated false discovery rates by permuting HLA or CMV assignments 20 times. In a later analysis, co-occurring TCRs were grouped with DBSCAN, and TCRdist sequence similarity was added when clustering was performed within HLA-allele-positive subsets. Repertoires with fewer than 30,000 or more than 120,000 public chains, plus five repertoires with anomalous nucleotide sharing, were excluded from co-occurrence clustering. TCRdb's version of the immuneACCESS table is confined to in-frame rearrangements and falls short of the full clone set. An unresolved V gene accounts for under half of the shortfall where checked; the remainder is of unknown origin. The V and J calls and clone size were taken over from that table, and D and trimming were inferred from the DNA. Counted in this sample were about 97,000 clones; 75% to 80% of them appeared once. The top ten clones comprise 8.5% to 10% of the sample.

The source material was PBMCs. This receptor was obtained from a male donor in good health and CMV-seropositive. The chain joins TRBV18 to TRBJ2-2; a tentative D call is TRBD1 (6 bases match). DNA sequence: TGTGCCAGCTCACCGGAGAGGGGGACCGGGGAGCTGTTTTTT. The encoded protein is CASSPERGTGELFF.